This TCR beta chain was profiled in a study of beta chain features in type 1 diabetes. Study observations and caveats: Type 1 diabetes patients had VDJ junctions that carried fewer insertions and more deletions.

One heparinised blood draw, averaging about 120 mL, came from each donor. Sorting of CD4+ naive, central memory, regulatory and stem cell-like memory cells was performed via CD45RO/CCR7/CD25/CD127/CD95/CD27. Only a few counts were recorded for this clone. As yet, its antigen is unknown. Looked up from germline, CDR1 is ENHRY and CDR2 is SYGVKD. CDR3 length: 17 amino acids. V lost 0 bases and J lost 1; bases outside the gene matches: 5. Reverse transcription of all isolated RNA meant that expressed TCRB transcripts were sequenced. Data came from immunoSEQ multiplex PCR; TCRdb stores just in-frame clones and leaves some out. In the table there are roughly 450,000 clones, about an eighth of which are singletons.

Source material: naive CD4+ T cells from blood. The clonotype originates from a woman between 18 and 30 years old in good health. The chain is built from TRBV10-3 and TRBJ2-3, with 9 nucleotides matching TRBD2. DNA of the CDR3: TGTGCCATCAGTGAGTCGTTGCGGGAGGGAGGCACAGATACGCAGTATTTT. It codes for CAISESLREGGTDTQYF.